The entry below gives a single T cell receptor (beta chain) sequence along with its context. The antigen remains undetermined. The sample comes from a study of monozygotic twins with inflammatory bowel disease. Study results and caveats: Twins classed as concordant or discordant showed no difference in repertoire similarity, possibly from limited power. Lower TCRbeta diversity (inverse Simpson) was seen in IBD patients than in healthy co-twins.

Germline V CDR1 and CDR2: SGHAT, FQNNGV. The CDR3 is 14 amino acids. Each of the TCR libraries took around 3.5 ug of total RNA. UMIs containing a 6-nucleotide sample barcode were added via template switching. TCRdb reprocessed the 5' RACE reads; each CDR3 protein has one entry and no DNA is given. In total, the table holds 440,000 or so distinct CDR3 sequences. Material: blood. The TCR comes from a human donor with ulcerative colitis or Crohn's disease, or a healthy co-twin of an affected twin (not recorded which). The chain couples TRBV11-2 to TRBJ1-6; lacking DNA, the TRBD1 call made by TCRdb goes unchecked. The CDR3 spells CASSLQGANSPLHF.